The 10 T cell receptor beta chains presented below share a single source sample, sequenced in a study of blood T cell repertoires in COVID-19. The repertoire was sequenced with immunoSEQ multiplex PCR; TCRdb's copy has only in-frame clones and lacks some. The sample yields 120,000 or so clones, around 87% seen once. Material: peripheral blood. These TCRs come from a woman aged 60-75 years with acute or convalescent COVID-19.

The chain combines TRBV2 with TRBJ1-5, with unresolved D. Germline CDR1 is SNHLY and CDR2 is FYNNEI. Trimming removed 5 bases from V and 2 bases from J, with 10 bases in between. The CDR3 consists of 14 residues. CDR3 loop: CASSLTPGNQPQHF. CDR3 nucleotide sequence: TGTGCCAGCAGTCTCACACCCGGCAATCAGCCCCAGCATTTT.

The chain employs TRBV23-1 and TRBJ1-5; D is possibly TRBD1 (6 bases). TRBV23-1 is assigned to the ORF class and has an uncertain function. The CDR3 is made up of 16 amino acids. The V gene lost 0 bases and the J gene lost 1 base, with 10 bases spanning the gap. CDR3 protein: CASSQSGTGSNQPQHF. In DNA form, the CDR3 reads TGCGCCAGCAGTCAATCGGGCACAGGGAGCAATCAGCCCCAGCATTTT.

V is TRBV6-1 and J is TRBJ2-1, with 11 bases fitting TRBD2. Germline V gives CDR1 MNHNS, CDR2 SASEGT. The CDR3 length is 15 residues. Trimming removed 1 base from V and 11 bases from J; junction bases left unmatched: 7. The CDR3 DNA is TGTGCCAGCAGTGAAGGACTAGCGGGAAAAGGAAAGCAGTTCTTC. Its protein product is CASSEGLAGKGKQFF.

This clone has only one observation. The J gene is TRBJ1-1, the V gene TRBV2, with D perhaps TRBD1 (6 bases). This CDR3 comprises 14 residues. Germline assignment: CDR1 SNHLY and CDR2 FYNNEI. V lost 7 bases, J lost 1 base, and 13 bases lay in between. The CDR3 DNA follows: TGTGCCAGCAAACAGGGAAGGTCGAACACTGAAGCTTTCTTT. Translation: CASKQGRSNTEAFF.

The gene calls are TRBV7-6 and TRBJ2-7; 9 positions agree with TRBD1. This CDR3 has 15 amino acids. Germline trimming cut 5 bases from V and 7 bases from J; bases unmatched to any gene: 12. Germline CDR1 SGHVS, CDR2 FNYEAQ. The CDR3 is CASSPAATGGREQYF. The CDR3 bases are TGTGCCAGCAGCCCGGCCGCGACAGGGGGTCGGGAGCAGTACTTC. Full variable domain (outside the CDR3, taken from reference TRBV7-6 and TRBJ2-7): GAGVSQSPRYKVTKRGQDVALRCDPISGHVSLYWYRQALGQGPEFLTYFNYEAQQDKSGLPNDRFSAERPEGSISTLTIQRTEQRDSAMYRCASSPAATGGREQYFGPGTRLTVT.

The chain employs TRBV27 and TRBJ2-5; possible D gene TRBD2, 5 bases. This CDR3 region has 14 residues. The V end lost 3 bases, the J end lost 4 bases, and 12 bases lay between the germline ends. The germline V gene has CDR1 MNHEY and CDR2 SMNVEV (reference sequence). CDR3 bases: TGTGCCAGCAGTTTCTCCGGGGAAGGAGAGACCCAGTACTTC. Encoded protein: CASSFSGEGETQYF.

CDR3 amino acids: CASSYAVPNTEAFF. CDR3 nucleotide sequence: TGTGCCAGCAGTTACGCAGTCCCGAACACTGAAGCTTTCTTT. The chain is built from TRBV6-5 and TRBJ1-1; no clear D. Germline CDR1 reads MNHEY; CDR2 reads SVGAGI. The CDR3 totals 14 residues. Deletions cut 2 bases from V and 1 base from J, with 8 bases between.

V usage is TRBV5-1 and J usage is TRBJ1-1, with TRBD1 identical over 12 bases. Looked up from germline, CDR1 is SGHRS and CDR2 is YFSETQ. Unmatched junction bases numbered 6, after V lost 3 bases and J lost 3 bases. The CDR3 is 16 amino acids. CDR3 DNA: TGCGCCAGCAGCTCTCCGGGACAGGGGGCTTACACTGAAGCTTTCTTT. This sequence encodes CASSSPGQGAYTEAFF.

This rearrangement joins TRBV6-5 to TRBJ2-3, with TRBD1 matching 11 bases. The CDR3 contains 15 residues. Germline V CDR1 and CDR2: MNHEY, SVGAGI. Trimming removed 5 bases from V and 9 bases from J; junction bases left unmatched: 10. For the CDR3, the DNA is TGTGCCAGCAGTCCTCACGGGACAGGGGGTGACACGCAGTATTTT. Its protein is CASSPHGTGGDTQYF.

The chain joins TRBV9 to TRBJ1-3, with D perhaps matching TRBD1 (6 bases). With 0 bases removed from V and 4 bases from J, the gap between germline ends came to 14 bases. From germline, CDR1 is SGDLS and CDR2 YYNGEE. This CDR3 region has 16 residues. CDR3 sequence: CASSVDEGDMGNTIYF. The CDR3 DNA sequence: TGTGCCAGCAGCGTAGATGAAGGGGACATGGGAAACACCATATATTTT.